This T cell receptor delta chain came from a study of gamma-delta T cells after stem cell transplantation. Germline V gene data show CDR1 as TVYSNPD and CDR2 as GDNSRS (reference sequence). There are 14 residues in the CDR3. V was pared by 0 bases and J by 0 bases, with 11 bases between. By sample share, this clone is medium-sized. TCRdb reprocessed the RT-PCR reads using CATT. The repertoire holds roughly 2,500 delta-chain clones, with around 18% as singletons. Material for sequencing was gamma-delta T cells. The TCR originated in a human donor. It is not recorded whose cells these are; they may come from a transplant donor. The genes are TRDV3 and TRDJ1; D may be TRDD2 (6 bases). The CDR3 loop is CAFRPSGNTDKLIF. The CDR3 DNA reads as TGTGCCTTTAGACCTTCCGGAAACACCGATAAACTCATCTTT.